This T cell receptor beta chain was recorded in a study of blood T cell repertoires in COVID-19 (dated by TCRdb to the early 2020s). Describing the broader study: The collaborator samples originated in the United States, Italy and Spain and spanned the acute and convalescent phases of COVID-19. The dataset comprised deeply sampled blood TCRbeta repertoires from subjects exposed to, actively infected with, or recovered from COVID-19. The sample metadata nearly always contained a de-identified subject ID, COVID-19 status, age in years and sex. Samples were obtained from the ongoing ImmuneRACE study (first 160 participants) and from some 1,300 subjects provided by 6 global collaborators. The repertoires were released in a freely available public database intended as a resource for research on the immune response to SARS-CoV-2. Where HLA class I and class II types were available, the types were taken from metadata supplied by the sample provider, not from assay-based typing. The material from the prospective study consisted of cDNA or gDNA derived from T cells, B-cell-depleted T cells, or PBMCs. The study at large found these results: How much clinical and demographic metadata was included differed by source and by participant, and the metadata was provided uncurated.

TCRbeta CDR3 regions were amplified from genomic DNA using the immunoSEQ Assay, a bias-controlled multiplex PCR. Processing in the source paper ran as follows. Nucleated cell counts per sample were estimated from amplification of reference gene primers within the assay. Sequence reads were collapsed and filtered to measure the absolute abundance of every unique TCRbeta CDR3 rearrangement. For each sample, productive Simpson clonality was calculated as the square root of Simpson's diversity index over productive rearrangements. The immuneACCESS repertoire file appears here via TCRdb, limited to in-frame rearrangements. These files lack a portion of the clones; in checked studies, under half of the deficit traces to unresolved V genes, and the cause of the others is not known. V and J calls plus clone size are reproduced from that table; the DNA served to infer D and trimming. A total of approximately 300,000 clones appear in this sample, around 89% of them only once. Roughly 4.8% of the sample lies in the top ten.

The collaborating institutions used their own protocols to collect whole blood in K2EDTA tubes. For TCRbeta analysis, collaborators shipped samples as frozen whole blood, isolated PBMCs, or DNA extracted from either of those sample types. A word on this clone: It has no known antigen specificity. Base qualities were left out, and no much larger clone turns up one base away.

This clonotype was sampled from a man aged 40-49 years with acute or convalescent COVID-19. Input material: peripheral blood.

Here is the DNA: TGTGCCAGCAGCCCTCGTAGGGACAGTGAAGCTTTCTTT. The encoded protein is CASSPRRDSEAFF. Recombination connected TRBV7-8 to TRBJ1-1, with 7 bases aligning to TRBD1. Its CDR3 holds 13 amino acids, cysteine through phenylalanine. CDR3 DNA is the only sequence kept; it has 39 bases, read in frame from the first base. The junction shows trimming of 5 bases on V and 7 bases on J, and the gene matches do not reach 7 bases of it. Per the germline V gene, SGHVS is the CDR1 and FQNEAQ is the CDR2.